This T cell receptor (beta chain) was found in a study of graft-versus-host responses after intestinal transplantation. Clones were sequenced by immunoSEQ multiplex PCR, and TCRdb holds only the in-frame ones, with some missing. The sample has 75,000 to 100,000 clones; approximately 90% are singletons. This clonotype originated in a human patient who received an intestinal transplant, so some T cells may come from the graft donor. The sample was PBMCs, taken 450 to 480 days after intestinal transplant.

CDR3 coding DNA: TGTGCCAGCAGCCCTGGGGGGGCTAATGAAAAACTGTTTTTT. Encoded protein: CASSPGGANEKLFF. The V call is TRBV7-9, the J call TRBJ1-4, with D tentatively TRBD1 (5 bases). The CDR3 totals 14 residues. Trimming shortened V by 5 bases and J by 3 bases, and 10 bases separated the two germline ends. The germline V gene encodes CDR1 SEHNR and CDR2 FQNEAQ (reference sequence). Supplemented by reference TRBV7-9 and TRBJ1-4, the full variable domain reads DTGVSQNPRHKITKRGQNVTFRCDPISEHNRLYWYRQTLGQGPEFLTYFQNEAQLEKSRLLSDRFSAERPKGSFSTLEIQRTEQGDSAMYLCASSPGGANEKLFFGSGTQLSVL.